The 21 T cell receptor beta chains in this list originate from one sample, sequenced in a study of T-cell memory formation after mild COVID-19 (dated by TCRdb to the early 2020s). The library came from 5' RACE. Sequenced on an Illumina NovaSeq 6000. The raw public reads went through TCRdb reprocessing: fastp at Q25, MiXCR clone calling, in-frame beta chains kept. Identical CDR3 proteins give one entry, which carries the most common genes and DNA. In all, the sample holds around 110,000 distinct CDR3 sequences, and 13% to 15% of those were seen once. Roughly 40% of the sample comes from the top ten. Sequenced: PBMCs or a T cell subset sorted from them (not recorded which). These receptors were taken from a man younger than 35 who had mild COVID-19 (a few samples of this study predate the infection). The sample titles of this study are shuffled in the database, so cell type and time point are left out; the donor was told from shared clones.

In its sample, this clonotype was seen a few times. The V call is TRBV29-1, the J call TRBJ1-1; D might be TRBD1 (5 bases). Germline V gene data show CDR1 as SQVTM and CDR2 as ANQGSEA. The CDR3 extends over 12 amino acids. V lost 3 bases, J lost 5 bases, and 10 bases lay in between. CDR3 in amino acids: CSVESGNTEAFF. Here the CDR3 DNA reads TGCAGCGTTGAGTCAGGGAATACTGAAGCTTTCTTT.

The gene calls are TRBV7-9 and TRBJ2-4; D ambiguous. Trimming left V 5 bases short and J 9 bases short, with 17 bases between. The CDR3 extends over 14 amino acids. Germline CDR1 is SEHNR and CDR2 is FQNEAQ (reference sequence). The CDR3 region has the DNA TGTGCCAGCAGCCCAAGCAACCTTCCCAGCATTCAGTACTTC. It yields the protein CASSPSNLPSIQYF.

The CDR3 is CASSPPAGSAREKLFF. The CDR3 DNA sequence: TGCGCCAGCAGCCCCCCCGCAGGGTCGGCGAGAGAAAAACTGTTTTTT. This rearrangement joins TRBV4-1 to TRBJ1-4; perhaps TRBD1 as D (5 bases). Trimming took 4 bases from V and 8 from J, leaving 20 bases between them. The CDR3 sequence is 16 residues long. Per germline, CDR1 MGHRA and CDR2 YSYEKL.

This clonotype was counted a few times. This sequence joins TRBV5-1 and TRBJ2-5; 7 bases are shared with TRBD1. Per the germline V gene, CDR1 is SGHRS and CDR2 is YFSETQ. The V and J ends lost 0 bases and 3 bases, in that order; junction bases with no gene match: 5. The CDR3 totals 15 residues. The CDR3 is CASSLGVGGEETQYF. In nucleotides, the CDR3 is TGCGCCAGCAGCTTGGGGGTAGGGGGCGAAGAGACCCAGTACTTC.

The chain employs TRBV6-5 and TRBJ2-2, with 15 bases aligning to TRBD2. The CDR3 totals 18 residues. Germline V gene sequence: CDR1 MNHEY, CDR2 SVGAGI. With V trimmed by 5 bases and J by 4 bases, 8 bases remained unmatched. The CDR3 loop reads CASSPGTSGGRGTGELFF. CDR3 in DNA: TGTGCCAGCAGTCCCGGGACTAGCGGGGGGCGGGGCACCGGGGAGCTGTTTTTT.

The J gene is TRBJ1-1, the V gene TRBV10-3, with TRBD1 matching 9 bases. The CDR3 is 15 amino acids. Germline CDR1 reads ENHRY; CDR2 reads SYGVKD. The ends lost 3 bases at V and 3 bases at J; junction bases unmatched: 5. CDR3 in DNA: TGTGCCATCAGTGAAACACAGGGGGCGTACACTGAAGCTTTCTTT. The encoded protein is CAISETQGAYTEAFF.

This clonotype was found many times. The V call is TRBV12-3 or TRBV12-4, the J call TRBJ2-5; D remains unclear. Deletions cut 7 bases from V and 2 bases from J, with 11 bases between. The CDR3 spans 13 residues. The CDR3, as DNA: TGTGCCAGCACCACCAGTGAGCAAGAGACCCAGTACTTC. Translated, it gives CASTTSEQETQYF.

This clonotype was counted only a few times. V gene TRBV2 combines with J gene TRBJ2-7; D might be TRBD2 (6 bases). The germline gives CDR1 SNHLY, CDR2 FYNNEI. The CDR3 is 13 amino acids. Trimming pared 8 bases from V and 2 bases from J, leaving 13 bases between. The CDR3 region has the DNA TGTGCCAGCCGGGGGACGGAGACCTACGAGCAGTACGTC. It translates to CASRGTETYEQYV.

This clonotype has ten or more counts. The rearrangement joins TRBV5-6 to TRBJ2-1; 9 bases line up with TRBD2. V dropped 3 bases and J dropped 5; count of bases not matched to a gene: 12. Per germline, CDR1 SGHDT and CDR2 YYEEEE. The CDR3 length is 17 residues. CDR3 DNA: TGTGCCAGCAGCTCTAACTTAGCGGGGGACCTCCACAATGAGCAGTTCTTC. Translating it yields CASSSNLAGDLHNEQFF.

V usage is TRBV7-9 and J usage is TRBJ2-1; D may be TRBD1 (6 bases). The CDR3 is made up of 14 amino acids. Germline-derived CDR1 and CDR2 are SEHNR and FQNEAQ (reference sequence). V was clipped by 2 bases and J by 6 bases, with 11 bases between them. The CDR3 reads CASSLMGHRNEQFF. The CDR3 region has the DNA TGTGCCAGCAGCTTAATGGGACATCGCAATGAGCAGTTCTTC.

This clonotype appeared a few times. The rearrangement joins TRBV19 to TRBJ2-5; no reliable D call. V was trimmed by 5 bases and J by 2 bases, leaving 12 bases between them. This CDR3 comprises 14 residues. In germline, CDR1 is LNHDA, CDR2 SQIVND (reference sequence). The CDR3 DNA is TGTGCCAGTAGTCCGCGGACGGCGCAAGAGACCCAGTACTTC. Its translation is CASSPRTAQETQYF.

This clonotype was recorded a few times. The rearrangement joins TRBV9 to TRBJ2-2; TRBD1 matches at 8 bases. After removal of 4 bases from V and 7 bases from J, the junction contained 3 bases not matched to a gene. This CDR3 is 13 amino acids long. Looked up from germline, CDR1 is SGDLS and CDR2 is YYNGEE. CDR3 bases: TGTGCCAGCAGCCCAGGGGGCGGCGGGGAGCTGTTTTTT. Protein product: CASSPGGGGELFF. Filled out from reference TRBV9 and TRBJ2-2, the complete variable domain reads DSGVTQTPKHLITATGQRVTLRCSPRSGDLSVYWYQQSLDQGLQFLIQYYNGEERAKGNILERFSAQQFPDLHSELNLSSLELGDSALYFCASSPGGGGELFFGEGSRLTVL.

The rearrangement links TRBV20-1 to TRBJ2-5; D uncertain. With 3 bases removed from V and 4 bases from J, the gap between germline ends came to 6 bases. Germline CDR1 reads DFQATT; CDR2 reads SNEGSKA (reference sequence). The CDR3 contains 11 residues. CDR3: CSARVVETQYF. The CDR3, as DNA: TGCAGTGCTAGGGTAGTAGAGACCCAGTACTTC.

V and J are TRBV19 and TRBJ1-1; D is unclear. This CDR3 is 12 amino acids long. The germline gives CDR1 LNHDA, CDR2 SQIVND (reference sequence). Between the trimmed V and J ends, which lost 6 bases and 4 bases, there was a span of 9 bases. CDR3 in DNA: TGTGCCAGTAGGCCGGGGAGCACTGAAGCTTTCTTT. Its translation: CASRPGSTEAFF.

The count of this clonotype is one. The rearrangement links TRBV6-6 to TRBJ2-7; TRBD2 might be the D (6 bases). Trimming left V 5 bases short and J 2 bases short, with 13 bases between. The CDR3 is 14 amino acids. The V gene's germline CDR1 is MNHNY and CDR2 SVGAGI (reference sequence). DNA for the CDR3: TGTGCCAGCAGTATAGGCGGGGACCCCTACGAGCAGTACTTC. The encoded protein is CASSIGGDPYEQYF.

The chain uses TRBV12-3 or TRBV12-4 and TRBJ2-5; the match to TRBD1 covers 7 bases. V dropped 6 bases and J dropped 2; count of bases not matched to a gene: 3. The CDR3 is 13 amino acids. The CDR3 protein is CASSLGQQETQYF. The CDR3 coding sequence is TGTGCCAGCAGCCTGGGACAGCAAGAGACCCAGTACTTC.

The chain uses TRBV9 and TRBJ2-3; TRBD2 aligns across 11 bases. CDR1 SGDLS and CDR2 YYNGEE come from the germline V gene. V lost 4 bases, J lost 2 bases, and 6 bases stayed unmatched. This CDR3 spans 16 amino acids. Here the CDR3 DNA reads TGTGCCAGCAGCATACTAGCGGGGGCGCACACAGATACGCAGTATTTT. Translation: CASSILAGAHTDTQYF.

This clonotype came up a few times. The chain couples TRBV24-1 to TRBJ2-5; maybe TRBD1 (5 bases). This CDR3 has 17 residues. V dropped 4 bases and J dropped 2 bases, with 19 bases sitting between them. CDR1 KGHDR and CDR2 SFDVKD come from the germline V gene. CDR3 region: CATSEVPVISGQETQYF. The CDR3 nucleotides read TGTGCCACCAGTGAGGTTCCGGTTATTTCAGGGCAAGAGACCCAGTACTTC.

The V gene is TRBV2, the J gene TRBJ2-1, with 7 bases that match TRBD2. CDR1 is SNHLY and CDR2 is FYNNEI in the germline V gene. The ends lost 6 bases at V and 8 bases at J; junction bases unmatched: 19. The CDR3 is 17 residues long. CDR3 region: CASRGSLHFSGRDEQFF. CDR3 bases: TGTGCCAGCAGGGGGTCTCTACATTTCTCGGGGAGGGATGAGCAGTTCTTC.

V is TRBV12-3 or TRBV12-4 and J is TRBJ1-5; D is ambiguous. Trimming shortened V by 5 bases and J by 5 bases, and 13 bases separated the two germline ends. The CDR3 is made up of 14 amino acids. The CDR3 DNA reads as TGTGCCAGCAGTCCTGACACGGCTCATCAGCCCCAGCATTTT. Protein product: CASSPDTAHQPQHF.

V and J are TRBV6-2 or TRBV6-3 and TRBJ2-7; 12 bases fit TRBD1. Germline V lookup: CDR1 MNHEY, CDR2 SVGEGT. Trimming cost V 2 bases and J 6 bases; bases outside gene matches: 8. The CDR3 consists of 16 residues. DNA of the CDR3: TGTGCCAGCAGTTACCTGCCGGGACAGGGGGCTCGCGAGCAGTACGTC. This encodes CASSYLPGQGAREQYV.